This TCR beta chain was identified in a study of T cell repertoires in cytomegalovirus infection. TCRdb called the reads again in MiXCR, with one record for every CDR3 protein. The data hold approximately 200,000 distinct CDR3 sequences, with approximately 28% observed a single time. In this sample, this clonotype turned up a few times. Its antigen is unknown. V lost 4 bases and J lost 10, with 10 bases in between. CDR3 length equals 11 residues. CDR1 is SGHVS, CDR2 FQNEAQ, per germline. General study points: The ex vivo response was dominated by HLA-C-restricted CMV-specific TCR beta clonotypes.

The chain recombines TRBV7-8 with TRBJ1-1; TRBD1 is a possible D gene (6 bases). Specimen: PBMCs. The sequence was collected from a human donor in good health (CMV status not recorded). Some clones in this sample may be carry-over from other donors' samples. CDR3 loop: CASSYRDAAFF. As DNA, the CDR3 is TGTGCCAGCAGCTACAGGGACGCAGCTTTCTTT.